This entry concerns a single T cell receptor beta chain. The sample comes from a study of blood T cell repertoires in COVID-19. The wider study: The United States, Italy and Spain were the sources of the acute and convalescent COVID-19 samples.

In the source study's methods: How many nucleated cells were present was estimated from reference gene primer amplification. Using immunoSEQ multiplex PCR, the repertoire was profiled, and TCRdb retains in-frame clones only, with some absent. V and J calls and clone size are copied from that table; D and trimming were computed from the DNA. The sample lists 150,000 or so clones, about 86% occurring once. The V segment lost 3 bases and the J segment 6 bases; nucleotides outside the gene matches: 3. The CDR3 runs to 13 residues. Germline CDR1 is KGHDR and CDR2 is SFDVKD. This sequence originates from a man over 45 with active or convalescent COVID-19. The sample consisted of peripheral blood. The chain uses TRBV24-1 and TRBJ1-2, with 7 bases that match TRBD1. The CDR3, as DNA: TGTGCCACCAGTGATGCAGACAGGGATGGCTACACCTTC. Translating it yields CATSDADRDGYTF.